The entry below gives a single T cell receptor beta chain sequence along with its context. The data are from a study of blood T cell repertoires in COVID-19. V lost 3 bases and J 8 bases, leaving 20 bases between the germline ends. The germline V gene encodes CDR1 MNHNS and CDR2 SASEGT. The CDR3 has 15 residues. As handled by the study authors: Reference gene primer amplification in the assay estimated nucleated cell counts. Method: immunoSEQ multiplex PCR; TCRdb's copy keeps in-frame clones and lacks some. The DNA was the basis for D and trimming; V, J and clone size are from that table. Of about 97,000 clones listed, about four fifths were seen once; the top ten hold around 10%.

Sequencing was carried out using peripheral blood. This TCR was recovered from a man aged 35-49 years with active or convalescent COVID-19. This chain joins TRBV6-1 and TRBJ2-7, with TRBD1 as a possible D gene (7 bases). The CDR3 here is CASSDAGGLMMKQYF. In DNA, the CDR3 is TGTGCCAGCAGTGACGCAGGGGGACTTATGATGAAGCAGTACTTC.